This TCR beta chain derives from a study of shared clonotypes between healthy human individuals. Study conclusions and caveats: The donor pool, a small one, limited the genetic and exposure-history diversity represented. Around 4.7% of naive CD4 clonotypes were shared across four donors.

Libraries were prepared by immunoSEQ multiplex PCR; TCRdb keeps only in-frame clonotypes and omits some of them. The data contain about 2,500,000 clones, approximately 92% of them singletons. The donor cohort consisted entirely of Caucasian adults residing in Nashville, Tennessee. Notes on this clone: Its target is unknown.

The sequencing sample was made of naive CD4+ T cells sorted from blood. Subset reported: CD45RA+ positively selected. This TCR came from a man aged 18 to 30 in good health.

The CDR3 DNA sequence: TGTGCCAGCAGCCAAGGAGACAGGCCGGGCTACACCTTC. Protein: CASSQGDRPGYTF. V usage is TRBV28 and J usage is TRBJ1-2; D might be TRBD1 (6 bases). V lost 6 bases, J lost 8 bases, and 16 bases lay in between. Looked up from germline, CDR1 is MDHEN and CDR2 is SYDVKM. This CDR3 has 13 residues.